The 13 T cell receptor beta chains below all came from one sample that was sequenced in a study of cytomegalovirus exposure and HLA in healthy donors. PCR amplification relied on 60 Vbeta primers (plus 13 Jbeta primers). The table came from immunoSEQ multiplex PCR; TCRdb's copy has only in-frame clones and leaves some out. Of about 92,000 clones listed, around 77% were seen once; the top ten hold approximately 7.4%. The material sequenced was PBMCs. The receptors here all came from a man over 45 in good health and CMV-seropositive.

This rearrangement joins TRBV10-3 to TRBJ1-2; TRBD1 is a possible D gene (5 bases). The germline V and J ends were trimmed by 0 bases and 6 bases, with 14 bases remaining between them. Germline V CDR1 and CDR2: ENHRY, SYGVKD. This CDR3 has 15 amino acids. CDR3 sequence: CAISESPGQGDGYTF. The CDR3 DNA follows: TGTGCCATCAGTGAGTCTCCGGGCCAGGGCGATGGCTACACCTTC.

This sequence joins TRBV5-1 and TRBJ2-7; D might be TRBD2 (5 bases). V dropped 4 bases and J dropped 7 bases, with 21 bases sitting between them. The germline V gene has CDR1 SGHRS and CDR2 YFSETQ. The length of the CDR3 is 15 residues. The CDR3 DNA follows: TGCGCCAGCAGCGTAACCACCTCCCAACCGGGGGAGCAGTACTTC. This translates into CASSVTTSQPGEQYF.

The chain joins TRBV5-5 to TRBJ2-5, with a possible D match to TRBD1 (5 bases). V was pared by 2 bases and J by 5 bases, with 13 bases between. From germline, CDR1 is SGHKS and CDR2 YYEKEE (reference sequence). This CDR3 spans 14 amino acids. The CDR3 nucleotides are TGTGCCAGCAGCTTTAGTCAGGGTGGCGAGACCCAGTACTTC. It yields the protein CASSFSQGGETQYF.

V usage is TRBV7-6 and J usage is TRBJ2-7, with TRBD2 matching over 7 bases. Losses at the gene ends were 3 bases for V and 4 bases for J; bases not matched to a gene: 12. CDR1 and CDR2 (germline): SGHVS, FNYEAQ. The CDR3 consists of 16 residues. CDR3 coding DNA: TGTGCCAGCAGCTTGGAGAGCGGGATGGGGGGGTACGAGCAGTACTTC. It specifies CASSLESGMGGYEQYF.

CDR3 loop: CASSSRTSRNEQFF. In DNA, the CDR3 is TGTGCCAGCAGCTCTAGGACTAGCCGCAATGAGCAGTTCTTC. The chain has TRBV5-4 and TRBJ2-1; 8 bases line up with TRBD2. CDR1 and CDR2 from the germline V gene are SGHNT and YYREEE (reference sequence). J was trimmed by 6 bases and V by 3 bases; bases with no gene match: 5. The length of the CDR3 is 14 residues.

This clone came up once. The chain recombines TRBV28 with TRBJ2-7; D unclear. The CDR3 sequence is 15 residues long. The germline V gene encodes CDR1 MDHEN and CDR2 SYDVKM. Trimming cost V 3 bases and J 5 bases, with 17 bases left between them. CDR3 region: CASSFQASQVHEQYF. The CDR3 DNA reads TGTGCCAGCAGTTTCCAGGCCAGCCAGGTCCACGAGCAGTACTTC.

The chain joins TRBV5-4 to TRBJ2-7; 8 nucleotides align to TRBD1. This CDR3 region has 14 residues. J lost 2 bases, V lost 2 bases, and 3 bases had no gene match. Germline V gene data show CDR1 as SGHNT and CDR2 as YYREEE (reference sequence). Here the CDR3 reads CASSLDRGPYEQYF. The CDR3 coding sequence is TGTGCCAGCAGCTTAGACAGGGGTCCCTACGAGCAGTACTTC.

The chain couples TRBV7-2 to TRBJ2-7; 10 nucleotides align to TRBD1. J lost 7 bases, V lost 5 bases, and 8 bases had no gene match. CDR3 size: 14 residues. CDR1 is SGHTA and CDR2 is FQGNSA in the germline V gene. CDR3 DNA sequence: TGTGCCAGCAGCGAGAGACAGGGGGCGCGAGAGCAGTACTTC. Amino acid sequence: CASSERQGAREQYF.

This chain connects TRBV6-5 to TRBJ2-7; tentatively, D is TRBD1 (6 bases). This CDR3 region has 15 residues. Trimming left V 6 bases short and J 3 bases short, with 18 bases between. Germline V lookup: CDR1 MNHEY, CDR2 SVGAGI. The CDR3 coding sequence is TGTGCCAGCAGCAAGGGGGACCCAGCCCTCTACGAGCAGTACTTC. Translation gives CASSKGDPALYEQYF.

V is TRBV5-1 and J is TRBJ2-5, with TRBD2 matching 9 bases. The V gene end was trimmed by 3 bases and the J gene end by 1 base; junction bases not matched to a gene: 4. Germline assignment: CDR1 SGHRS and CDR2 YFSETQ. The CDR3 sequence is 15 residues long. CDR3 region: CASSYSGGTQETQYF. The CDR3 DNA reads as TGCGCCAGCAGCTACAGCGGGGGGACCCAAGAGACCCAGTACTTC.

J is TRBJ2-5 and V is TRBV7-9; tentatively, D is TRBD1 (5 bases). The CDR3 totals 13 residues. Germline V CDR1 and CDR2: SEHNR, FQNEAQ (reference sequence). The V and J ends lost 1 base and 3 bases respectively, with 6 bases between them. DNA of the CDR3: TGTGCCAGCAGCTTAGTAGGGGAAGAGACCCAGTACTTC. This sequence encodes CASSLVGEETQYF.

This clone occurred once. V usage is TRBV29-1 and J usage is TRBJ2-7, with unresolved D. The germline V gene encodes CDR1 SQVTM and CDR2 ANQGSEA. Trimming shortened V by 4 bases and J by 2 bases, and 9 bases separated the two germline ends. The CDR3 sequence is 12 residues long. CDR3 sequence (DNA): TGCAGCGTTGCGGTGACACCCTACGAGCAGTACTTC. Translated: CSVAVTPYEQYF.

V and J are TRBV6-6 and TRBJ1-5, with TRBD1 matching 8 bases. The CDR3 contains 15 residues. Germline-derived CDR1 and CDR2 are MNHNY and SVGAGI (reference sequence). V lost 6 bases to trimming and J lost 5 bases; unmatched junction nucleotides: 9. The CDR3, as DNA: TGTGCCAGCAGCTACAAATCACAGGGGGATCAGCCCCAGCATTTT. Translation: CASSYKSQGDQPQHF.